The T cell receptor (beta chain) described here comes from a study of identical twins. Study-wide findings and caveats: While abundant cord blood beta clonotypes carried fewer insertions, memory repertoires showed no such pattern.

V gave up 5 bases and J gave up 10 bases; unmatched junction bases: 11. The CDR3 totals 14 residues. Looked up from germline, CDR1 is MNHEY and CDR2 is SMNVEV (reference sequence). This clonotype has at least ten counts. Its specificity is not known. TCRdb re-called the 5' RACE reads with MiXCR, one entry per CDR3 protein. The sample holds hundreds of thousands of distinct CDR3 sequences, roughly 6.2% seen once. This receptor was taken from a man younger than 35 in good health. The sequencing sample was made of naive T cells sorted from blood. The chain joins TRBV27 to TRBJ2-1; TRBD2 agrees at 7 bases. In nucleotides, the CDR3 is TGTGCCAGCAGTGAGCTAGCGGCCCCAATAGAGCAGTTCTTC. Residues: CASSELAAPIEQFF.